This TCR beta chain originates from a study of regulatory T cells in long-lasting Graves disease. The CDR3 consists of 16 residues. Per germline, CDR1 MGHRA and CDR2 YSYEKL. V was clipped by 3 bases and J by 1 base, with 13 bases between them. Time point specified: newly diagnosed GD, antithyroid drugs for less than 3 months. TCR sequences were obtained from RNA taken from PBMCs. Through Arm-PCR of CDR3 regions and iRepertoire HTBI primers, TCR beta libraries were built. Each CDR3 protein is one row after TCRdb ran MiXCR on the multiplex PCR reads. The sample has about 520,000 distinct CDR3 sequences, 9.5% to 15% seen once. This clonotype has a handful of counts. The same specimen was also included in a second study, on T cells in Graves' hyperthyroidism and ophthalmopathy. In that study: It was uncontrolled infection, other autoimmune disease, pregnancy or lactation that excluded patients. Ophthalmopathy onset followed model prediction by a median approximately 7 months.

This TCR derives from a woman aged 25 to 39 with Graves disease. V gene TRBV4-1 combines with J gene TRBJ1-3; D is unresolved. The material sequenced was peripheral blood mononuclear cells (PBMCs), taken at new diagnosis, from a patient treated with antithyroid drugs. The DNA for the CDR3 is TGCGCCAGCAGCCAGGGAGCCAGGTCTTCTGGAAACACCATATATTTT. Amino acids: CASSQGARSSGNTIYF.